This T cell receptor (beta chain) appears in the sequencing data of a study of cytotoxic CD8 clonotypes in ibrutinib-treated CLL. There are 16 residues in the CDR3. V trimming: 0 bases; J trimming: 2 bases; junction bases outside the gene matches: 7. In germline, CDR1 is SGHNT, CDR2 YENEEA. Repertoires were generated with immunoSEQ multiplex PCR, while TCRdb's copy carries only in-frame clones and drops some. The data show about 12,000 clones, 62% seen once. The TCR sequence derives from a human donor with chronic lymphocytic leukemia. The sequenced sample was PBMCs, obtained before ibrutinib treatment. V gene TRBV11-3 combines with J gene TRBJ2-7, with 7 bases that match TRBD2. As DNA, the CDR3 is TGTGCCAGCAGCTTAGAACAAGGCGGGGGAACCTACGAGCAGTACTTC. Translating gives CASSLEQGGGTYEQYF.